These 16 T cell receptor beta chains were all obtained from the same sample, sequenced in a study of control samples from healthy donors and cancer patients. The repertoire was sequenced with immunoSEQ multiplex PCR; TCRdb's copy has only in-frame clones and lacks some. The sample has 94,000 or so clones, less than 85% seen once; the top ten hold over 30%. Sample: PBMCs. Receptors originate from a man in his 70s with lung cancer.

The V call is TRBV6-6, the J call TRBJ1-2; 8 bases match TRBD1. V dropped 5 bases and J dropped 6; count of bases not matched to a gene: 5. CDR1 and CDR2 from the germline V gene are MNHNY and SVGAGI (reference sequence). This CDR3 has 13 amino acids. CDR3 protein: CASSDRGAHGYTF. For the CDR3, the DNA is TGTGCCAGCAGTGACAGGGGAGCTCATGGCTACACCTTC.

V usage is TRBV25-1 and J usage is TRBJ2-1; tentatively, D is TRBD1 (5 bases). Germline-derived CDR1 and CDR2 are MGHDK and SYGVNS. Trimming took 4 bases from V and 9 from J, leaving 7 bases between them. The CDR3 spans 11 residues. The DNA for the CDR3 is TGTGCCAGCAGTGTCCAGGGTGAGCAGTTCTTC. Amino acids: CASSVQGEQFF.

The chain is built from TRBV18 and TRBJ1-2, with TRBD1 matching 8 bases. Germline V gene sequence: CDR1 KGHSH, CDR2 LQKENI. V trimming: 8 bases; J trimming: 7 bases; junction bases outside the gene matches: 9. This CDR3 has 13 residues. CDR3 residues: CASQKQGESGYTF. CDR3 in DNA: TGTGCCAGCCAAAAACAGGGGGAAAGTGGCTACACCTTC.

The rearrangement joins TRBV9 to TRBJ2-2; D is unresolved. This CDR3 region has 11 residues. CDR1 is SGDLS, CDR2 YYNGEE, per germline. Trimming removed 2 bases from V and 7 bases from J, with 3 bases in between. CDR3 sequence (DNA): TGTGCCAGCAGCGTCAGCGGGGAGCTGTTTTTT. As protein: CASSVSGELFF.

This chain connects TRBV7-9 to TRBJ2-2; the D gene is possibly TRBD2 (5 bases). This CDR3 contains 16 residues. The germline gives CDR1 SEHNR, CDR2 FQNEAQ (reference sequence). Deletions cut 5 bases from V and 2 bases from J, with 15 bases between. As DNA, the CDR3 is TGTGCCAGCAGCCGCATGGGAGAATCCAACACCGGGGAGCTGTTTTTT. The encoded protein is CASSRMGESNTGELFF. The full variable domain, with the rest looked up from reference TRBV7-9 and TRBJ2-2, is DTGVSQNPRHKITKRGQNVTFRCDPISEHNRLYWYRQTLGQGPEFLTYFQNEAQLEKSRLLSDRFSAERPKGSFSTLEIQRTEQGDSAMYLCASSRMGESNTGELFFGEGSRLTVL.

This chain links TRBV10-3 with TRBJ2-1; TRBD2 agrees at 14 bases. CDR1 ENHRY and CDR2 SYGVKD come from the germline V gene. The CDR3 is 16 amino acids. Trimming cost V 1 base and J 9 bases; bases outside gene matches: 5. CDR3 DNA: TGTGCCATCAGTGAGTTCGGGACTAGCGGGGGAGGTGAGCAGTTCTTC. Translation: CAISEFGTSGGGEQFF.

There are a few counts of this clone. This chain joins TRBV6-1 and TRBJ1-5; TRBD1 agrees at 11 bases. The CDR3 sequence is 19 residues long. Germline V lookup: CDR1 MNHNS, CDR2 SASEGT. Trimming cost V 4 bases and J 1 base; bases outside gene matches: 12. CDR3 coding DNA: TGTGCCAGCAGTGGACAATTCGGACAGGGGGCGTACAGCAATCAGCCCCAGCATTTT. Amino acids: CASSGQFGQGAYSNQPQHF.

The chain employs TRBV29-1 and TRBJ1-1; no clear D gene. The CDR3 consists of 15 residues. Trimming shortened V by 0 bases and J by 2 bases, and 13 bases separated the two germline ends. Germline CDR1 reads SQVTM; CDR2 reads ANQGSEA. CDR3 protein: CSVEEGGGINTEAFF. CDR3 coding DNA: TGCAGCGTTGAAGAAGGAGGAGGGATCAACACTGAAGCTTTCTTT.

This clone was counted a few times. The chain has TRBV6-5 and TRBJ1-1; D ambiguous. Germline V CDR1 and CDR2: MNHEY, SVGAGI. The V end was cut by 10 bases, the J end by 11 bases, with 14 bases between. The CDR3 is made up of 10 amino acids. CDR3 amino acids: CATKSGRAFF. The DNA for the CDR3 is TGTGCCACCAAATCGGGCCGGGCTTTCTTT.

The V gene is TRBV20-1, the J gene TRBJ1-2, with D unresolved. Looked up from germline, CDR1 is DFQATT and CDR2 is SNEGSKA (reference sequence). There are 11 residues in the CDR3. V gave up 6 bases and J gave up 10 bases, with 15 bases separating them. CDR3 amino acids: CSALQAGSYTF. The CDR3 coding sequence is TGCAGTGCCCTTCAGGCAGGATCCTACACCTTC.

The rearrangement links TRBV10-3 to TRBJ2-7, with D hard to call. V was shortened by 0 bases and J by 2 bases, with 8 bases between the two germline ends. The CDR3 runs 14 residues. CDR1 is ENHRY and CDR2 is SYGVKD in the germline V gene. The CDR3 DNA follows: TGTGCCATCAGTGAGTCTGTACGCCCCTACGAGCAGTACTTC. It is translated as CAISESVRPYEQYF.

The chain recombines TRBV5-6 with TRBJ1-2; D is ambiguous. The germline V gene encodes CDR1 SGHDT and CDR2 YYEEEE. This CDR3 region has 14 residues. V lost 0 bases and J 4 bases, leaving 10 bases between the germline ends. The CDR3 region has the DNA TGTGCCAGCAGCTTGGATGATCGCGTCTATGGCTACACCTTC. Translation gives CASSLDDRVYGYTF.

This chain links TRBV5-6 with TRBJ1-3; the D is unclear. Germline V gene data show CDR1 as SGHDT and CDR2 as YYEEEE. The V end lost 0 bases, the J end lost 4 bases, and 8 bases lay between the germline ends. The CDR3 runs to 14 residues. The CDR3 reads CASSLAAGGNTIYF. CDR3 sequence (DNA): TGTGCCAGCAGCTTGGCGGCTGGAGGAAACACCATATATTTT.

This clone showed up just once. The chain carries TRBV5-5 and TRBJ2-7, with a tentative D call TRBD1 (6 bases). Germline V lookup: CDR1 SGHKS, CDR2 YYEKEE (reference sequence). Trimming removed 4 bases at V and 2 bases at J, with 13 bases between. The CDR3 is made up of 14 amino acids. The CDR3 coding sequence is TGTGCCAGCAGCCCGGGACATGGGGCCTACGAGCAGTACTTC. Amino acids: CASSPGHGAYEQYF.

This clone has more than one count but fewer than ten. J is TRBJ2-7 and V is TRBV6-2 or TRBV6-3; tentatively, D is TRBD1 (5 bases). Looked up from germline, CDR1 is MNHEY and CDR2 is SVGEGT. The CDR3 is 15 amino acids. V lost 2 bases and J lost 3, with 14 bases in between. The chain's CDR3 is CASSYARGLGYEQYF. The CDR3 bases are TGTGCCAGCAGTTACGCTAGGGGTTTAGGCTACGAGCAGTACTTC.

This chain connects TRBV3-1 (or the pseudogene TRBV3-2) to TRBJ2-1; 7 bases are a match to TRBD2. Per germline, CDR1 LGHDT and CDR2 YNNKEL (reference sequence). The CDR3 contains 13 residues. J lost 10 bases, V lost 1 base, and 4 bases had no gene match. The CDR3 loop is CASSQGLATEQFF. The CDR3 DNA is TGTGCCAGCAGCCAAGGACTAGCAACGGAGCAGTTCTTC.